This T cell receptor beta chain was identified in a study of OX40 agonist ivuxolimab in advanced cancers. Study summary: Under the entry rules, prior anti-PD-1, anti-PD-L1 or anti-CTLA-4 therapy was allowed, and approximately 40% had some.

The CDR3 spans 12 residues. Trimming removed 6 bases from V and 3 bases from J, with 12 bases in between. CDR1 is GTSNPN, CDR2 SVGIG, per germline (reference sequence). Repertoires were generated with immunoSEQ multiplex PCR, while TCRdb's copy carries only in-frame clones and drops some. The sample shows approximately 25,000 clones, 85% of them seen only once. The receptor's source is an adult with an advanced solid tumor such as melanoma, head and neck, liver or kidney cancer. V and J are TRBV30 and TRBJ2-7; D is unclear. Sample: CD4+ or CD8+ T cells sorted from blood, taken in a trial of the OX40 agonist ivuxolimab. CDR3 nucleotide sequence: TGTGCCTGCACCCTCGGGCGCTACGAGCAGTACTTC. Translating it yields CACTLGRYEQYF.